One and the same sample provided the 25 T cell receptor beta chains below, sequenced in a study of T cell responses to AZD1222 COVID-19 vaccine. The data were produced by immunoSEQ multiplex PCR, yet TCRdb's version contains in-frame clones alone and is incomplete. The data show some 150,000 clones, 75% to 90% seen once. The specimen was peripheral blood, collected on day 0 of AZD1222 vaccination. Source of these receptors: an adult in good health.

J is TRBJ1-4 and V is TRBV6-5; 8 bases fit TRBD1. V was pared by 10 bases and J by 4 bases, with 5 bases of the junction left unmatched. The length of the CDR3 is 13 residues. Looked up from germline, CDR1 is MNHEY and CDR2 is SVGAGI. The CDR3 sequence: CATRTGLNEKLFF. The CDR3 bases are TGTGCCACCAGGACAGGGCTTAATGAAAAACTGTTTTTT.

In nucleotides, the CDR3 is TGTGCCAGCAGCTCACTAGACACAGATACGCAGTATTTT. This encodes CASSSLDTDTQYF. The gene calls are TRBV9 and TRBJ2-3; tentative D call: TRBD2 (5 bases). Deletions cut 4 bases from V and 2 bases from J, with 8 bases between. Germline V gives CDR1 SGDLS, CDR2 YYNGEE. There are 13 residues in the CDR3. Full variable domain (outside the CDR3, taken from reference TRBV9 and TRBJ2-3): DSGVTQTPKHLITATGQRVTLRCSPRSGDLSVYWYQQSLDQGLQFLIQYYNGEERAKGNILERFSAQQFPDLHSELNLSSLELGDSALYFCASSSLDTDTQYFGPGTRLTVL.

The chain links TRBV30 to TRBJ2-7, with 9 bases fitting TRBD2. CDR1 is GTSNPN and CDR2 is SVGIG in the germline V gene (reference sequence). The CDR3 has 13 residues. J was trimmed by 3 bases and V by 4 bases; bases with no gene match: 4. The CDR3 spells CAWTAGGNYEQYF. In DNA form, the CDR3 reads TGTGCCTGGACGGCGGGAGGGAACTACGAGCAGTACTTC.

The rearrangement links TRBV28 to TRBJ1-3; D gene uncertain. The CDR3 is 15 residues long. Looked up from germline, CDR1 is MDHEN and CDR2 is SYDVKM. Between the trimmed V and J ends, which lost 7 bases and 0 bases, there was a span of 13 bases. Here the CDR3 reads CASNALGLSGNTIYF. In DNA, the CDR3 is TGTGCCAGCAATGCATTAGGGCTCTCTGGAAACACCATATATTTT.

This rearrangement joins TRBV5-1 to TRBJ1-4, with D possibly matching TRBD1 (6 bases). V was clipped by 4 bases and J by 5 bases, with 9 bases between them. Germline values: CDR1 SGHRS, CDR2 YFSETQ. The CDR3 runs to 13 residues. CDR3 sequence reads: CASSAQGNEKLFF. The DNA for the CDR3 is TGCGCCAGCAGCGCCCAGGGGAATGAAAAACTGTTTTTT. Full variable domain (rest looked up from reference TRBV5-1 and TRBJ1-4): KAGVTQTPRYLIKTRGQQVTLSCSPISGHRSVSWYQQTPGQGLQFLFEYFSETQRNKGNFPGRFSGRQFSNSRSEMNVSTLELGDSALYLCASSAQGNEKLFFGSGTQLSVL.

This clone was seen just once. CDR3 DNA: TGCGCCAGCAGCCTCCGACAGGGCGGGAATTCACCCCTCCACTTT. This encodes CASSLRQGGNSPLHF. J is TRBJ1-6 and V is TRBV4-1, with 7 bases lining up with TRBD1. V trimming: 4 bases; J trimming: 7 bases; junction bases outside the gene matches: 7. CDR1 MGHRA and CDR2 YSYEKL come from the germline V gene. This CDR3 is built from 15 residues.

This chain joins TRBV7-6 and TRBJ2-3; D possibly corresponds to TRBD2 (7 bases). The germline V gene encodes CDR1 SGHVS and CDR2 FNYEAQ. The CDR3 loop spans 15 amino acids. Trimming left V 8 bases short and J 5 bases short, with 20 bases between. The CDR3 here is CASRLGGGRGDTQYF. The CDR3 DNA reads TGTGCCAGCCGTTTAGGCGGGGGCCGGGGAGATACGCAGTATTTT.

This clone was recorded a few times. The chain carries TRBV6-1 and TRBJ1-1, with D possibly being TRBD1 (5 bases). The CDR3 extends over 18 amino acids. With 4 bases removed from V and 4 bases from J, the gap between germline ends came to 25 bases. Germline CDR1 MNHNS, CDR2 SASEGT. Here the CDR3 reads CASSGQGALLYLGTEAFF. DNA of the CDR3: TGTGCCAGCAGTGGTCAAGGGGCCCTTTTATACCTGGGCACTGAAGCTTTCTTT.

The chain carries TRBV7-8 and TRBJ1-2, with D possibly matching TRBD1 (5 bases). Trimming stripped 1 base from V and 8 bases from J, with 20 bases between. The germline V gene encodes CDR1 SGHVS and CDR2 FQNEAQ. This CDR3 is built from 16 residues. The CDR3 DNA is TGTGCCAGCAGCTTAGGGGAGGCAGGGTCTTATTTCGGCTACACCTTC. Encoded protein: CASSLGEAGSYFGYTF.

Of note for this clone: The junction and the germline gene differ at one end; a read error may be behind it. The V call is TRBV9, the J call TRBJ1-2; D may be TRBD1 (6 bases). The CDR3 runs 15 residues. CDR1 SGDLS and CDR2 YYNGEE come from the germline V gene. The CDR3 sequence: CTSSVVGGVGYGYTF. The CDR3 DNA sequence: TGTACCAGCAGCGTAGTTGGGGGCGTTGGCTATGGCTACACCTTC.

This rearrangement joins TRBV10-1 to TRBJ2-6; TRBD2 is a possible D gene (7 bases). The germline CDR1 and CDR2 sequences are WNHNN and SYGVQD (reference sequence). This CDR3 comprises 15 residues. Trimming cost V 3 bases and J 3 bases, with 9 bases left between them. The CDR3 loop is CASSDGGHGANVLTF. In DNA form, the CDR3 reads TGCGCCAGCAGTGACGGGGGGCATGGGGCCAACGTCCTGACTTTC.

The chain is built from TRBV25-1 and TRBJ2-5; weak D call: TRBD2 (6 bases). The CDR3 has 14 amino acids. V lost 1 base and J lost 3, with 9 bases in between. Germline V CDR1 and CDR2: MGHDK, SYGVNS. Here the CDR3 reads CASSESPGEETQYF. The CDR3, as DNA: TGTGCCAGCAGTGAATCTCCGGGAGAAGAGACCCAGTACTTC.

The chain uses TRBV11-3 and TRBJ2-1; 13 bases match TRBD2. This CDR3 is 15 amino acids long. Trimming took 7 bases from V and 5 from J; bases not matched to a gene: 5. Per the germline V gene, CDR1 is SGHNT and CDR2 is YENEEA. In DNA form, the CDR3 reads TGTGCCAGCACTCTAGGGACTAGCGGGAACAATGAGCAGTTCTTC. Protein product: CASTLGTSGNNEQFF. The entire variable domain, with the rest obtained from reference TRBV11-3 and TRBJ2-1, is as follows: EAGVVQSPRYKIIEKKQPVAFWCNPISGHNTLYWYLQNLGQGPELLIRYENEEAVDDSQLPKDRFSAERLKGVDSTLKIQPAELGDSAVYLCASTLGTSGNNEQFFGPGTRLTVL.

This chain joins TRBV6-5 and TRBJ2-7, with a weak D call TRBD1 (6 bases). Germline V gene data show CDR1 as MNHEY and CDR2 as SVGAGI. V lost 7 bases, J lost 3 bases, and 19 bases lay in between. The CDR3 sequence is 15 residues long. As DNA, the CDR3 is TGTGCCAGCACGGCGATTTGGGACACCTACTACGAGCAGTACTTC. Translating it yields CASTAIWDTYYEQYF.

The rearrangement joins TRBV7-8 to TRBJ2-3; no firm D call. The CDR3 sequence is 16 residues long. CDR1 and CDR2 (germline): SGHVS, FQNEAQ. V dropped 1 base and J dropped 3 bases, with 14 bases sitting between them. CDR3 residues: CASSLGTPESTDTQYF. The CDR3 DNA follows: TGTGCCAGCAGCTTAGGGACGCCCGAAAGTACAGATACGCAGTATTTT. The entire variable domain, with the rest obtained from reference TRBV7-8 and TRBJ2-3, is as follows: GAGVSQSPRYKVAKRGQDVALRCDPISGHVSLFWYQQALGQGPEFLTYFQNEAQLDKSGLPSDRFFAERPEGSVSTLKIQRTQQEDSAVYLCASSLGTPESTDTQYFGPGTRLTVL.

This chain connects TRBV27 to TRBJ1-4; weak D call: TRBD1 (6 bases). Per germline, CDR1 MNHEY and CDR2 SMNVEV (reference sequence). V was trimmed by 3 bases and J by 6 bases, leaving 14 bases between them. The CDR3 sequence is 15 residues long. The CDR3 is CASSFLGAVDEKLFF. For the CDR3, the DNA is TGTGCCAGCAGTTTCTTGGGGGCCGTTGATGAAAAACTGTTTTTT.

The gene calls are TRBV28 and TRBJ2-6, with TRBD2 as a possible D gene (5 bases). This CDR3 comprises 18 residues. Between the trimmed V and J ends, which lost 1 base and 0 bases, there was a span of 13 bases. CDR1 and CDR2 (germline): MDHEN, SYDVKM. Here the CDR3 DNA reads TGTGCCAGCAGTTTATCGGTCGAGGGAAACTCTGGGGCCAACGTCCTGACTTTC. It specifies CASSLSVEGNSGANVLTF.

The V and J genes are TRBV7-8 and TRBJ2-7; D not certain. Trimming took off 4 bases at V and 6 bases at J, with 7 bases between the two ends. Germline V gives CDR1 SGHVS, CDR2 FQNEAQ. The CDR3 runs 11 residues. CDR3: CASSSSIEQYF. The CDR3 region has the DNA TGTGCCAGCAGCTCCTCAATCGAGCAGTACTTC. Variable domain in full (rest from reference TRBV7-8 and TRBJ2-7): GAGVSQSPRYKVAKRGQDVALRCDPISGHVSLFWYQQALGQGPEFLTYFQNEAQLDKSGLPSDRFFAERPEGSVSTLKIQRTQQEDSAVYLCASSSSIEQYFGPGTRLTVT.

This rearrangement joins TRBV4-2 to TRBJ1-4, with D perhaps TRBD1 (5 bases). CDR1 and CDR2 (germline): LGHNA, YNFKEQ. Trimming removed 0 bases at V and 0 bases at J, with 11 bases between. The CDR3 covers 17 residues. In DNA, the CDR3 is TGTGCCAGCAGCCAAGAAGCCAGGGTGGCAACTAATGAAAAACTGTTTTTT. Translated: CASSQEARVATNEKLFF.

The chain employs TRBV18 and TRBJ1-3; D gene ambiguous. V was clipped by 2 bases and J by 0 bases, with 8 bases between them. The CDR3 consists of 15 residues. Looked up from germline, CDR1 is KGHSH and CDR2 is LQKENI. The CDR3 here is CASSPSQASGNTIYF. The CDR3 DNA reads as TGTGCCAGCTCACCATCGCAAGCCTCTGGAAACACCATATATTTT.

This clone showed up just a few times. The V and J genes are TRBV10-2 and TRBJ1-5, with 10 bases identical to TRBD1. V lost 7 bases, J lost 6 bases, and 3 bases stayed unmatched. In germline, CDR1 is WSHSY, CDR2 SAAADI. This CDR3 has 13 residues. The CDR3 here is CASTGTGVQPQHF. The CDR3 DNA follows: TGCGCCAGCACCGGGACAGGGGTTCAGCCCCAGCATTTT.

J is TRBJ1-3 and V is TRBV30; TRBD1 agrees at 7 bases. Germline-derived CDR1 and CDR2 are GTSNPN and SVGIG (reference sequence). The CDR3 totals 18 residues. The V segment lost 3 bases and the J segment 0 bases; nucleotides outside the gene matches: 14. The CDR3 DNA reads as TGTGCCTGGAGCTCGACAGGGCGTTTACCTTTCTCTGGAAACACCATATATTTT. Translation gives CAWSSTGRLPFSGNTIYF.

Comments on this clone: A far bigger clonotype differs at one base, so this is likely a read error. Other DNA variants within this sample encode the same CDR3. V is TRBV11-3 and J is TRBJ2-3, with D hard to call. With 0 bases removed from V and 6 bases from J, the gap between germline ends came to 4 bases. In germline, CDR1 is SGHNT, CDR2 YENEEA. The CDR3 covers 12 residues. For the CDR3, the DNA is TGTGCCAGCAGCTTAGAGGGGGATACGCAGTATTTT. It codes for CASSLEGDTQYF.

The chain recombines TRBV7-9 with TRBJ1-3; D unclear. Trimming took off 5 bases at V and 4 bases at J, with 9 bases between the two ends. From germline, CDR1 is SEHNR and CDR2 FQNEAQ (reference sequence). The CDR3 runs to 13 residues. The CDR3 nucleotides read TGTGCCAGCAGCCCAAAGTTGGGAAACACCATATATTTT. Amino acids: CASSPKLGNTIYF. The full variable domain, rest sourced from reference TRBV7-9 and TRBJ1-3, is DTGVSQNPRHKITKRGQNVTFRCDPISEHNRLYWYRQTLGQGPEFLTYFQNEAQLEKSRLLSDRFSAERPKGSFSTLEIQRTEQGDSAMYLCASSPKLGNTIYFGEGSWLTVV.

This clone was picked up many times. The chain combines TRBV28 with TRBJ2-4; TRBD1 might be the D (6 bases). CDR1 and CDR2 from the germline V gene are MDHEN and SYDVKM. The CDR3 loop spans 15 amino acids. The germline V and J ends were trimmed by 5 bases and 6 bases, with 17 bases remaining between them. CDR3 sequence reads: CASSHRVDAANIQYF. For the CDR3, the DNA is TGTGCCAGCAGTCACAGGGTGGATGCGGCAAACATTCAGTACTTC. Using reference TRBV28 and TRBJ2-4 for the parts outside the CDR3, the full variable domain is DVKVTQSSRYLVKRTGEKVFLECVQDMDHENMFWYRQDPGLGLRLIYFSYDVKMKEKGDIPEGYSVSREKKERFSLILESASTNQTSMYLCASSHRVDAANIQYFGAGTRLSVL.